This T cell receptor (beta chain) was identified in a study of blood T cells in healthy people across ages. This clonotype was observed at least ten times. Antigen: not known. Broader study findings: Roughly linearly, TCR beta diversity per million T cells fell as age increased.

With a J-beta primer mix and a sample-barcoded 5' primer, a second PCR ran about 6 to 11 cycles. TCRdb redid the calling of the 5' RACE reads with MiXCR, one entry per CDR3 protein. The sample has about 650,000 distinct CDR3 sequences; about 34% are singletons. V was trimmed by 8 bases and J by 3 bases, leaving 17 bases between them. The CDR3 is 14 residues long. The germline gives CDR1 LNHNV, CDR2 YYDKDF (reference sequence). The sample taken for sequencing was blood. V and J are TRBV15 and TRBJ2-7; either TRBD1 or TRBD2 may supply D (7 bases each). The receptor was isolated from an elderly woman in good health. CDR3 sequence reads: CATSQGGTVYEQYF. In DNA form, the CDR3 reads TGTGCCACCTCCCAGGGGGGGACGGTCTACGAGCAGTACTTC.